Included here is one T cell receptor beta chain sequence, with context. The target of this receptor is not known. It has no much larger one-base neighbor in the sample; base qualities were not kept. Systemically healthy Caucasian individuals from Russia, around 38 in total and aged about 6 to 95 years, were included as donors. Each donor gave approximately 9.3 milliliters of peripheral blood, collected into EDTA-treated Vacutainer tubes. Ficoll-Paque density-gradient centrifugation was used to isolate PBMCs, with at least 7 million obtained per sample. Trizol reagent was used to extract total RNA from the PBMCs, yielding at least 6 micrograms per sample. For every donor, an aliquot of PBMCs went through flow cytometry to measure the percentages of naive CD45RAhigh/CD27high T cells. This specimen comes from a study of blood T cells in healthy people across ages (dated by TCRdb to the mid-2010s). General notes on the study: In model experiments, template switching captured about one uniquely barcoded TCR beta cDNA molecule for every two T cells. The study measured age-related changes in TCR beta repertoire diversity using deep sequencing normalized with unique cDNA molecular identifiers. The donors were split into four age groups: young (average around 15 years), middle-aged (39), aged (approximately 60) and long-lived (over 75). Using the same blood draw, the study looked at two additional independent replicas of 1 million unique cDNA reads for two donors, one aged 18 to 30 and the other aged 80 or older. To avoid experimental bias, donors of different ages were distributed randomly across sequencing lanes. Study-level results and caveats: As age increased, observed TCR beta diversity per million T cells dropped in a roughly linear way, and a significant reduction was already evident by age 40. Since profiling was done on bulk unsorted PBMCs, naive and antigen-experienced compartments could not be conclusively compared. Observed TCR beta diversity correlated strongly with the percentage of naive T cells measured by flow cytometry. Because donor CMV infection status was unknown, age-related changes in expanded clonotypes were potentially confounded. Compared with the aged group, the long-lived group had more naive CD4+ T cells, fewer expanded clones and increased TCR diversity, a pattern suggesting age selection. Estimates of total diversity based on one million sequenced T cells were considered lower bounds and underestimates.

Library preparation was by 5' RACE. The listed sequencing device is Illumina HiSeq 2500. A second PCR of about 6 to 11 cycles was performed with a sample-barcoded 5' primer and a J-beta primer mix. Each TCR beta cDNA molecule received a unique molecular identifier from a template-switch 5' adaptor carrying 12 random nucleotides. Each sample yielded at least 2.5 million CDR3-containing paired-end reads. The Mint cDNA synthesis kit, primed by a TRBC-specific oligonucleotide, was used to synthesize first-strand cDNA from all RNA. Following uracil-DNA glycosylase treatment, all cDNA underwent a first 18-cycle PCR with the universal primers M1SS and BC2_uni_R. As for the authors' bioinformatics: Normalization of each sample was performed by random selection of 1 million high-quality reads, each carrying a distinct molecular identifier. Instead of being binned into consensus sequences, reads with shared molecular identifiers were discarded. MiTCR, run with a Q25 quality threshold and the strictest error-elimination algorithm, handled CDR3 identification, clonotype clustering and error correction. A nonparametric unseen species model with Euler transformation was used to estimate a lower bound on total TCR beta diversity. TCRdb reran the public reads through fastp at Q25 and MiXCR, keeping productive beta chains. For every CDR3 protein sequence, its rows merge into one entry that carries the most common genes and DNA. In this record, the V and J calls reflect TCRdb's handling and not the investigators' own analysis. The table for this sample lists roughly 830,000 distinct CDR3 sequences; less than 80% of them were counted only once. The biggest ten clones account for about 30% of the sample.

The germline V gene (reference sequence) specifies MNHEY as CDR1 and SMNVEV as CDR2. V loses 0 bases, J loses 8 bases, and the germline ends lie 19 bases apart. Including cysteine and phenylalanine, the CDR3 has 16 amino acids. The entry retains the CDR3 DNA only, 48 bases that are in frame from base 1. The origin of this receptor is a man aged 25 to 45 in good health. The sequenced sample consisted of blood. The chain is made from TRBV27 and TRBJ1-2; TRBD1 is possibly the D segment (5 matching bases). The CDR3 corresponds to CASSLSIRGGRRGYTF. The nucleotide sequence reads as follows: TGTGCCAGCAGTTTATCGATAAGGGGAGGCAGAAGGGGCTACACCTTC.